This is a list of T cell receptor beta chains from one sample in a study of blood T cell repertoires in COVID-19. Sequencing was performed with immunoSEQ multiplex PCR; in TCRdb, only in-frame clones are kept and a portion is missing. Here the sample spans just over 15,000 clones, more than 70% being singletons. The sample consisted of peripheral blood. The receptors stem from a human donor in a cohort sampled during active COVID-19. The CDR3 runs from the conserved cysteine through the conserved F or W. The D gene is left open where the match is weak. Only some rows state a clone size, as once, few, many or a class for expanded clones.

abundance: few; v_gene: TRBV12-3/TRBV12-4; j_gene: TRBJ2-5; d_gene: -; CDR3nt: TGTGCCAGCAGTTTAGTACTTCAAGAGACCCAGTACTTC; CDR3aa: CASSLVLQETQYF
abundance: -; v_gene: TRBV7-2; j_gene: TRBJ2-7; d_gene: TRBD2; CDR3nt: TGTGCCAGCAGTCCAGGACTAGCGGGCCCCTACGAGCAGTACTTC; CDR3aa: CASSPGLAGPYEQYF
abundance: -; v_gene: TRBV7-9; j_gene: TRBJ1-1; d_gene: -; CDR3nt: TGTGCCAGCAGCTTAGTTCTAGGAACGAACACTGAAGCTTTCTTT; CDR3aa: CASSLVLGTNTEAFF
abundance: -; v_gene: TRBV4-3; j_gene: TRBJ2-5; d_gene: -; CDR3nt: TGCGCCAGCAGCCGTAATGCGGGGGAGACCCAGTACTTC; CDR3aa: CASSRNAGETQYF
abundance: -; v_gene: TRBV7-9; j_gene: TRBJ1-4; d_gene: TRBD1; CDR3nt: TGTGCCAGCAGCTCGACAGGGGGGGACGAAAAACTGTTTTTT; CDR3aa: CASSSTGGDEKLFF
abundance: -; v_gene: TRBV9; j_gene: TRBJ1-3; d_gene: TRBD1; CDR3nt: TGTGCCAGCAGCCCGAGGGGGCCGAGCTCTGGAAACACCATATATTTT; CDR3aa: CASSPRGPSSGNTIYF
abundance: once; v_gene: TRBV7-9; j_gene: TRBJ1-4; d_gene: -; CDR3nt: TGTGCCAGCAGCCGGACCGGGACAACTAATGAAAAACTGTTTTTT; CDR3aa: CASSRTGTTNEKLFF
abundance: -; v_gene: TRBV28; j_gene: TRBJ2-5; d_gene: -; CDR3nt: TGTGCCAGCAGTCCCAAACGTCGACTGGGAGAGACCCAGTACTTC; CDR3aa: CASSPKRRLGETQYF
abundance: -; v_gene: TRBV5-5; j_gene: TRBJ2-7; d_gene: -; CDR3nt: TGTGCCAGCAGCCCGTACCAGGGCGCCTACGAGCAGTACTTC; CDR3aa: CASSPYQGAYEQYF
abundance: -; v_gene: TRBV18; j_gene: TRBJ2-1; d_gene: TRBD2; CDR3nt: TGTGCCAGCTCACCACTACTAGCGGGAGAGTTCTATGAGCAGTTCTTC; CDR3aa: CASSPLLAGEFYEQFF
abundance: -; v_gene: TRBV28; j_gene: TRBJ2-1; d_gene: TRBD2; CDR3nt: TGTGCCAGCAGTCCTGGGGGGGGACTAGCGGGATGGAATGAGCAGTTCTTC; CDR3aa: CASSPGGGLAGWNEQFF
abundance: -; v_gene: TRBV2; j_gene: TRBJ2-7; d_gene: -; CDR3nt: TGTGCCAGCAGACGTCTGACAGGTTTGGGAGAGCAGTACTTC; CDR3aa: CASRRLTGLGEQYF
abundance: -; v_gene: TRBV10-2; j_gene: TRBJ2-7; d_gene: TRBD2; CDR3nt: TGCGCCAGTAAAAGTGGAGCGGGAGGGCCCTACGAGCAGTACTTC; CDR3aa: CASKSGAGGPYEQYF
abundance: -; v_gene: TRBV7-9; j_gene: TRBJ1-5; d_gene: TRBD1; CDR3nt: TGTGCCAGCAGCTTAGACAGGGGCCCTAATCAGCCCCAGCATTTT; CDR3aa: CASSLDRGPNQPQHF
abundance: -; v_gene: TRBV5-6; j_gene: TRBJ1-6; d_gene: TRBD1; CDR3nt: TGTGCCAGCAGCTTTTTTGACAGGGCGGGTTCACCCCTCCACTTT; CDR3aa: CASSFFDRAGSPLHF
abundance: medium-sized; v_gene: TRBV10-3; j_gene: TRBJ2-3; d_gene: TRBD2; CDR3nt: TGTGCCATCAGTCTATTAGCGGGGATGAGCACAGATACGCAGTATTTT; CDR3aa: CAISLLAGMSTDTQYF
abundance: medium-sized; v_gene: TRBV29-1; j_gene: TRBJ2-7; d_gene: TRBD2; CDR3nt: TGCAGCGTTGAGGGGGCTAGCGGGAGGGCCGGGGACGAGCAGTACTTC; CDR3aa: CSVEGASGRAGDEQYF
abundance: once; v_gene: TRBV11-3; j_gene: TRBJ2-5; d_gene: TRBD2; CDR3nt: TGTGCCAGCAGCGTAGGGACTAGCGAGACCCAGTACTTC; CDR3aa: CASSVGTSETQYF
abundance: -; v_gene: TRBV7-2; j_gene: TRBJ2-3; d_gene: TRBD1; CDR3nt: TGTGCCAGCAGCTTAGCGATATACGGACAGGACCGTTCATTGGATACGCAGTATTTT; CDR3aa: CASSLAIYGQDRSLDTQYF
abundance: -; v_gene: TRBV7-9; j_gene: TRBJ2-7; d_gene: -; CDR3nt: TGTGCCAGCAGCTTAGTAGGGGCATACGAGCAGTACTTC; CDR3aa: CASSLVGAYEQYF
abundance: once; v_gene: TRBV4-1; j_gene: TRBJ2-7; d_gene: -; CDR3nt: TGCGCCAGCAGCCAAGACCTTCCCCTCGAGCAGTACTTC; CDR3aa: CASSQDLPLEQYF
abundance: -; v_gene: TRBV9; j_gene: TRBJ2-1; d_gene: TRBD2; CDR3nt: TGTGCCAGCAGCCAGAGGACTAGCGGGAGGAACTCCTACAATGAGCAGTTCTTC; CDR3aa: CASSQRTSGRNSYNEQFF
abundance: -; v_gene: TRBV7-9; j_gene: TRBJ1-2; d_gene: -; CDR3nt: TGTGCCAGCAGCTTAGCTAGCCGGGGGGATGGCTACACCTTC; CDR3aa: CASSLASRGDGYTF
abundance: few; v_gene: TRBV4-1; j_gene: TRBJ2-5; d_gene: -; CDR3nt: TGCGCCAGCAGCCAAGGGATGATCAGGGGACCACCCCAAGAGACCCAGTACTTC; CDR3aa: CASSQGMIRGPPQETQYF
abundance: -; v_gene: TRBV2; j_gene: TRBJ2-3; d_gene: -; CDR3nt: TGTGCCAGCAGCCCAACCGGACAGACCGAGCGGGATACGCAGTATTTT; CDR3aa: CASSPTGQTERDTQYF
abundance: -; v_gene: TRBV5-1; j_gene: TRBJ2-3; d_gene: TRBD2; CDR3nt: TGCGCCAGCAGCCAGGGACTAGCGGGCAGCACAGATACGCAGTATTTT; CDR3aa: CASSQGLAGSTDTQYF
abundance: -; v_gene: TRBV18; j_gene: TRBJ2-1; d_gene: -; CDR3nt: TGTGCCAGCTCCTCTGTCCATGAGCAGTTCTTC; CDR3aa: CASSSVHEQFF
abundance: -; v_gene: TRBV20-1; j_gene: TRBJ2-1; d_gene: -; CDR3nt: TGCAGTGCTAGTATACCGGGTGAGCAGTTCTTC; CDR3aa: CSASIPGEQFF
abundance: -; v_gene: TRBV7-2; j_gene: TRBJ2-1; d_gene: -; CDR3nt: TGTGCCAGCAGCTTAGTGGTTGTGACGGGCTACAATGAGCAGTTCTTC; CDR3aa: CASSLVVVTGYNEQFF
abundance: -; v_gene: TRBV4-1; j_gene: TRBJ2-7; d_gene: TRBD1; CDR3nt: TGCGCCAGCAGCCAGCCGGGACAGGGGAGGAGCTACGAGCAGTACTTC; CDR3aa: CASSQPGQGRSYEQYF
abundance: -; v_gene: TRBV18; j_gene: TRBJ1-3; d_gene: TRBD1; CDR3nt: TGTGCCAGCTCACCAAAGGGGGCGGCCTCTGGAAACACCATATATTTT; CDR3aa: CASSPKGAASGNTIYF
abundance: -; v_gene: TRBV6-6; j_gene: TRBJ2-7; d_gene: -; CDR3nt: TGTGCCAGCAGTTACCGCGAAGCCTACGAGCAGTACTTC; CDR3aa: CASSYREAYEQYF
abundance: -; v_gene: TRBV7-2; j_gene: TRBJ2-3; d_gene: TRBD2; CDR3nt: TGTGCCAGCACCCGCGGGACTAGCGGAGATACGCAGTATTTT; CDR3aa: CASTRGTSGDTQYF
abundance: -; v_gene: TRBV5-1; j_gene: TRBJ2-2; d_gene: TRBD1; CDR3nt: TGCGCCAGCAGCCCCGGACAGGGGGCCACCGGGGAGCTGTTTTTT; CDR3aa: CASSPGQGATGELFF
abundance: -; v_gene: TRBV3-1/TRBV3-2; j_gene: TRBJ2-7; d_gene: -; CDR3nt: TGTGCCAGCAGCCAAATCCCACAGAGCTCCTACGAGCAGTACTTC; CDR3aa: CASSQIPQSSYEQYF
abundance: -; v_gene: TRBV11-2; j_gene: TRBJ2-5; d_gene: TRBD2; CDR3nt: TGTGCCAGCAGCTTAAGGCAGCGGGAGGAAAGACGCCAAGAGACCCAGTACTTC; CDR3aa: CASSLRQREERRQETQYF
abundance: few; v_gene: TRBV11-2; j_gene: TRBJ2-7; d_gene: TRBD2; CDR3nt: TGTGCCAGCAGCGCCAGCGGGAGGGCCAGCGAGCAGTACTTC; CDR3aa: CASSASGRASEQYF
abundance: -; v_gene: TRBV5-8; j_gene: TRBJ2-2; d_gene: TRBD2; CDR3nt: TGTGCCAGCAGCTTGGTTCCGGGGGGATTCACCGGGGAGCTGTTTTTT; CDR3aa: CASSLVPGGFTGELFF
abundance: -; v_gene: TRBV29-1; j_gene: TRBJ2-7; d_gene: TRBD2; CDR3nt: TGCAGCGTTGGTCGGGGGGGCCTCTCCGAGCAGTACTTC; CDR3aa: CSVGRGGLSEQYF
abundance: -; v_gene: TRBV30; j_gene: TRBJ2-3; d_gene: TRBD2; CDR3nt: TGTGCCTGGAGTATACTAGCGTCTGGGGGGCAGTATTTT; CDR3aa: CAWSILASGGQYF
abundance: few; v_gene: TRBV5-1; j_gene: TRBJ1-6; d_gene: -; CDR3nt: TGCGCCAGCAGCTTCGGGGGAAGCTCCTATAATTCACCCCTCCACTTT; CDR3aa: CASSFGGSSYNSPLHF
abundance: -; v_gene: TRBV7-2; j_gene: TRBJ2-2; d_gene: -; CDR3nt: TGTGCCAGCAGCCCCGACCGGGTTTACACCGGGGAGCTGTTTTTT; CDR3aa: CASSPDRVYTGELFF
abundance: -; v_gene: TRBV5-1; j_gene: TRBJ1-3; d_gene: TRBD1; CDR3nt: TGCGCCAGCAGCTTGGGACCACAGGGGACTGGAAACACCATATATTTT; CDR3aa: CASSLGPQGTGNTIYF
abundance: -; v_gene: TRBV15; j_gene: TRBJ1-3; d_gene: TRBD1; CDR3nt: TGTGCCACCAGCCCCGACAGGGGAGGAAACACCATATATTTT; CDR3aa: CATSPDRGGNTIYF
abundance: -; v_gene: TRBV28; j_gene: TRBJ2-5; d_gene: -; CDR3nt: TGTGCCAGCAGCCACCCCCTCTACAGGAGACAAGAGACCCAGTACTTC; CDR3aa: CASSHPLYRRQETQYF
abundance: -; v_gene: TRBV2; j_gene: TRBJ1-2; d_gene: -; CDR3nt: TGTGCCAGCAGAGCGGTGGGGGGAAGTAACTATGGCTACACCTTC; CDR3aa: CASRAVGGSNYGYTF
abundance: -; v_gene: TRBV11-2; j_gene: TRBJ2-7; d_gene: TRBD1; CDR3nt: TGTGCCAGCAGCTCCTGGACAGGGGATGGCGAGCAGTACTTC; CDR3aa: CASSSWTGDGEQYF
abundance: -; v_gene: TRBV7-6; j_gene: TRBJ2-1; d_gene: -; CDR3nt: TGTGCCAGCAGCTCCCGCGGGATAGGGCAGTTCTTC; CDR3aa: CASSSRGIGQFF
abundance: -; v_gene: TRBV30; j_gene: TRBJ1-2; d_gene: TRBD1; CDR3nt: TGTGCCTGGAGTTACTCAGGGGGTCGGGGCTACACCTTC; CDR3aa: CAWSYSGGRGYTF
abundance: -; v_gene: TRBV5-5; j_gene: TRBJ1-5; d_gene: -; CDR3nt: TGTGCCAGCAGTTGGACAGTCAGCAATCAGCCCCAGCATTTT; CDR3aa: CASSWTVSNQPQHF
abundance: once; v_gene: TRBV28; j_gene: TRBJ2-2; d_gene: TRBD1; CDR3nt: TGTGCCAGCAGTTTATGGCGACAGGGGGCGCGGATGGCCACCGGGGAGCTGTTTTTT; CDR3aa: CASSLWRQGARMATGELFF
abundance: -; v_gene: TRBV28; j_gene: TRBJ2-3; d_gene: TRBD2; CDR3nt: TGTGCCAGCAGTTCCACGAAGCGGGAGAGCGCAGATACGCAGTATTTT; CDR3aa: CASSSTKRESADTQYF
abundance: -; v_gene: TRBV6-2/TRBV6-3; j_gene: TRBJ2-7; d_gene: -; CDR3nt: TGTGCCAGCAGTTACGGACACGTCTACGAGCAGTACTTC; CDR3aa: CASSYGHVYEQYF
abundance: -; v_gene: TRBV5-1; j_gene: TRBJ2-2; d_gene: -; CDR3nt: TGCGCCAGCGAGCCCACTGCAGGGGCGATCGGGGAGCTGTTTTTT; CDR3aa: CASEPTAGAIGELFF
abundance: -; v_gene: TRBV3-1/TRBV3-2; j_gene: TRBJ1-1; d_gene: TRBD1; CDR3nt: TGTGCCAGCAGCCAAGAAGCCGGGACAGGAGGAAACACTGAAGCTTTCTTT; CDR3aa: CASSQEAGTGGNTEAFF
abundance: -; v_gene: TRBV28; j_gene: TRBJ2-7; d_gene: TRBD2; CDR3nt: TGTGCCAGCAGTTTGGGGGGGGAGCAGTACTTC; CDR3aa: CASSLGGEQYF
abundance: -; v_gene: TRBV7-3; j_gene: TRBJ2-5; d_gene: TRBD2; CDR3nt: TGTGCCAGCAGCTTAGGGCTAGCGGCTCAAGAGACCCAGTACTTC; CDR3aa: CASSLGLAAQETQYF